The rows below give T cell receptor beta chains drawn from one sample of a study of cytomegalovirus exposure and HLA in healthy donors. TCRdb keeps only in-frame clones here, not all; method: immunoSEQ multiplex PCR. The table records about 110,000 clones, roughly 90% of them present only once. The specimen sequenced was PBMCs. These receptors were collected from a woman aged 18-30 years in good health and CMV-seronegative. Each CDR3 is given with its conserved first and last residue. A D gene is named only where the DNA matches it firmly. Clone size is not always given. Where it is, it says once, few, many or a class for expanded clones.

CDR3 length	D gene	V gene	clone size	J gene	CDR3 DNA	CDR3 protein
14	-	TRBV5-4	-	TRBJ2-6	TGTGCCAGCAGGCACAGGGCTGGGGCCAACGTCCTGACTTTC	CASRHRAGANVLTF
16	-	TRBV5-1	-	TRBJ1-1	TGCGCCAGCAGCTTGGACGGGGTTGGACTGGGGACTGAAGCTTTCTTT	CASSLDGVGLGTEAFF
14	-	TRBV5-6	-	TRBJ1-2	TGTGCCAGCAAGCTGTGGGGGGCTAACTATGGCTACACCTTC	CASKLWGANYGYTF
13	-	TRBV29-1	-	TRBJ1-5	TGCAGCGTTGAAGCAGGGGTAGGTCAGCCCCAGCATTTT	CSVEAGVGQPQHF
16	-	TRBV18	-	TRBJ2-1	TGTGCCAGCTCACCACCCACAGGGTACTCCTACAATGAGCAGTTCTTC	CASSPPTGYSYNEQFF
16	-	TRBV4-3	-	TRBJ1-2	TGCGCCAGCAGCCAAGAAGTCCAGGGTATAGTCTATGGCTACACCTTC	CASSQEVQGIVYGYTF
15	TRBD2	TRBV2	-	TRBJ2-3	TGTGCCAGCCGCCCCCCGGGGGGGCGCACAGATACGCAGTATTTT	CASRPPGGRTDTQYF
14	-	TRBV7-3	-	TRBJ2-2	TGTGCCAGCAGCTTAGTTCCGGGGGCCGGGGAGCTGTTTTTT	CASSLVPGAGELFF
15	TRBD1	TRBV6-5	-	TRBJ1-6	TGTGCCAGCAGTGGGGCCGGGACAGGGCTTTCACCCCTCCACTTT	CASSGAGTGLSPLHF
11	TRBD1	TRBV7-2	-	TRBJ2-3	TGTGCCAGCAGCTTAGGGACAGGGCAGTATTTT	CASSLGTGQYF
18	-	TRBV12-1	-	TRBJ2-2	TGTGCCAGCAGCTTTGGAAACAAAATCGGGATCCCCACCGGGGAGCTGTTTTTT	CASSFGNKIGIPTGELFF
15	-	TRBV11-2	-	TRBJ1-1	TGTGCCAGCAGCTTATTCAGGCAGGGGCGAACTGAAGCTTTCTTT	CASSLFRQGRTEAFF
16	TRBD2	TRBV30	-	TRBJ2-3	TGTGCCTGGGACCAAGGGACTAGCTTGTTACGAGATACGCAGTATTTT	CAWDQGTSLLRDTQYF
18	-	TRBV19	-	TRBJ1-1	TGTGCCAGTAGTATCCCTCGGTCGCAGGGCGTGGTGCGCACTGAAGCTTTCTTT	CASSIPRSQGVVRTEAFF
16	TRBD2	TRBV5-1	once	TRBJ2-7	TGCGCCAGCAGCTTGACGGTAGCGGGAGGGTCCCACGAGCAGTACTTC	CASSLTVAGGSHEQYF